Below are 21 T cell receptor beta chains sequenced from a single sample in a study of blood T cell repertoires in COVID-19. Clones were sequenced by immunoSEQ multiplex PCR, and TCRdb holds only the in-frame ones, with some missing. The sample shows roughly 120,000 clones, approximately 80% of them seen only once. The sequenced sample was peripheral blood. These receptor sequences come from a woman aged 45 to 65 with acute or convalescent COVID-19.

The chain uses TRBV5-1 and TRBJ1-3, with 7 bases lining up with TRBD1. With V trimmed by 4 bases and J by 0 bases, 7 bases remained unmatched. This CDR3 contains 16 residues. Germline assignment: CDR1 SGHRS and CDR2 YFSETQ. CDR3 in DNA: TGCGCCAGCAGCCAGGAGGGACAGTTCTCTGGAAACACCATATATTTT. This sequence encodes CASSQEGQFSGNTIYF.

The chain couples TRBV9 to TRBJ2-3; TRBD2 might be the D (6 bases). CDR3 length equals 15 residues. Germline values: CDR1 SGDLS, CDR2 YYNGEE. Trimming stripped 2 bases from V and 1 base from J, with 11 bases between. CDR3 in DNA: TGTGCCAGCAGCGTTGGGGACTTTCGCACAGATACGCAGTATTTT. Encoded protein: CASSVGDFRTDTQYF. The full variable domain, with the rest looked up from reference TRBV9 and TRBJ2-3, is DSGVTQTPKHLITATGQRVTLRCSPRSGDLSVYWYQQSLDQGLQFLIQYYNGEERAKGNILERFSAQQFPDLHSELNLSSLELGDSALYFCASSVGDFRTDTQYFGPGTRLTVL.

J is TRBJ1-3 and V is TRBV12-3 or TRBV12-4; no definite D call. This CDR3 comprises 13 residues. The V gene lost 2 bases and the J gene lost 4 bases, with 6 bases spanning the gap. DNA for the CDR3: TGTGCCAGCAGTTTATCTCTGGGAAACACCATATATTTT. It codes for CASSLSLGNTIYF.

The chain employs TRBV28 and TRBJ1-2, with D maybe TRBD1 (6 bases). The V and J ends lost 7 bases and 2 bases respectively, with 11 bases between them. The CDR3 spans 13 residues. CDR1 and CDR2 (germline): MDHEN, SYDVKM. In DNA form, the CDR3 reads TGTGCCAGCACCCCAGGACAGAACTATGGCTACACCTTC. Its protein product is CASTPGQNYGYTF.

This rearrangement joins TRBV28 to TRBJ1-6, with a tentative D call TRBD1 (5 bases). This CDR3 comprises 14 residues. CDR1 and CDR2 (germline): MDHEN, SYDVKM. V lost 6 bases and J 5 bases, leaving 11 bases between the germline ends. For the CDR3, the DNA is TGTGCCAGCAGCCCAGGACACCATAATTCACCCCTCCACTTT. It specifies CASSPGHHNSPLHF.

The chain combines TRBV28 with TRBJ1-5; no definite D call. In germline, CDR1 is MDHEN, CDR2 SYDVKM. V lost 7 bases and J lost 2, with 27 bases in between. There are 19 residues in the CDR3. In nucleotides, the CDR3 is TGTGCCAGCACTACTTACCCTCCAAGGTTGGAGGGTGGCAATCAGCCCCAGCATTTT. Its translation: CASTTYPPRLEGGNQPQHF.

As DNA, the CDR3 is TGTGCCAGCAGTGAGCGGGCAACTGAAGCTTTCTTT. Its translation is CASSERATEAFF. The chain combines TRBV2 with TRBJ1-1; D ambiguous. CDR1 SNHLY and CDR2 FYNNEI come from the germline V gene. V was clipped by 3 bases and J by 5 bases, with 7 bases between them. This CDR3 has 12 residues.

Details on this clone: At one of its ends the junction is not consistent with the germline gene, which may arise from a read error. This sequence joins TRBV9 and TRBJ2-3; D is ambiguous. The CDR3 consists of 11 residues. Per germline, CDR1 SGDLS and CDR2 YYNGEE. The DNA of the CDR3 is TGTGCCAGCAGCGGAGGCGATACACAGTATTTT. Translating it yields CASSGGDTQYF. Supplemented by reference TRBV9 and TRBJ2-3, the full variable domain reads DSGVTQTPKHLITATGQRVTLRCSPRSGDLSVYWYQQSLDQGLQFLIQYYNGEERAKGNILERFSAQQFPDLHSELNLSSLELGDSALYFCASSGGDTQYFGPGTRLTVL.

V gene TRBV30 combines with J gene TRBJ2-6; no clear D gene. V was pared by 5 bases and J by 3 bases, with 14 bases between. The CDR3 runs to 15 residues. Germline CDR1 and CDR2: GTSNPN and SVGIG (reference sequence). CDR3 DNA sequence: TGTGCCTGGGGACGTCTCCCAGGTGGGGCCAACGTCCTGACTTTC. This codes for CAWGRLPGGANVLTF.

This chain joins TRBV5-6 and TRBJ1-1, with D unclear. Germline lookup yields CDR1 SGHDT and CDR2 YYEEEE. The CDR3 covers 15 residues. V was cut by 4 bases and J by 0 bases, with 13 bases left in between. The CDR3 nucleotides are TGTGCCAGCAGCCTTGGGGAGAGGGTGAACACTGAAGCTTTCTTT. Protein sequence: CASSLGERVNTEAFF.

The rearrangement uses TRBV6-6 and TRBJ2-7, with 9 bases that match TRBD1. The germline gives CDR1 MNHNY, CDR2 SVGAGI (reference sequence). This CDR3 is 13 amino acids long. V shed 7 bases, J shed 3 bases, and the junction held 4 bases outside the gene matches. Here the CDR3 DNA reads TGTGCCAGCACCCGGGACAGGGACTACGAGCAGTACTTC. Amino acid sequence: CASTRDRDYEQYF.

The chain has TRBV6-2 or TRBV6-3 and TRBJ1-5; 7 bases line up with TRBD1. Germline-derived CDR1 and CDR2 are MNHEY and SVGEGT. This CDR3 region has 18 residues. The trim removed 2 bases at V and 1 base at J, leaving 11 bases unmatched. The CDR3 nucleotides read TGTGCCAGCAGTTACCCGACCACCGGCAGGGGGAGCAATCAGCCCCAGCATTTT. Residues: CASSYPTTGRGSNQPQHF.

The J gene is TRBJ2-7, the V gene TRBV30; D perhaps matches TRBD1 (8 bases). Trimming left V 4 bases short and J 4 bases short, with 14 bases between. This CDR3 comprises 13 residues. Per the germline V gene, CDR1 is GTSNPN and CDR2 is SVGIG (reference sequence). The CDR3, as DNA: TGTGCCTGGAACACAGGGGGGGTTTACGAGCAGTACTTC. It encodes CAWNTGGVYEQYF.

The chain is built from TRBV11-2 and TRBJ2-3; 8 positions match TRBD2. CDR1 SGHAT and CDR2 FQNNGV come from the germline V gene. The CDR3 sequence is 17 residues long. The V and J ends lost 1 base and 0 bases, in that order; junction bases with no gene match: 6. CDR3: CASSLGGGGPSTDTQYF. The CDR3 DNA sequence: TGTGCCAGCAGCTTAGGTGGCGGGGGGCCTAGCACAGATACGCAGTATTTT.

The CDR3: CASSFDLAEEYF. CDR3 bases: TGTGCCAGCAGTTTTGACCTAGCGGAGGAGTACTTC. The rearrangement uses TRBV12-3 or TRBV12-4 and TRBJ2-7, with TRBD2 matching 7 bases. V lost 3 bases, J lost 11 bases, and 7 bases stayed unmatched. CDR3 length: 12 amino acids.

The chain is built from TRBV29-1 and TRBJ1-1; maybe TRBD1 (6 bases). The CDR3 consists of 14 residues. Germline lookup yields CDR1 SQVTM and CDR2 ANQGSEA. The germline V and J ends were trimmed by 4 bases and 4 bases, with 16 bases remaining between them. The CDR3 loop reads CSVGSGARGTEAFF. The DNA for the CDR3 is TGCAGCGTTGGGTCAGGGGCCCGGGGCACTGAAGCTTTCTTT.

V is TRBV4-2 and J is TRBJ2-1; D might be TRBD2 (5 bases). This CDR3 region has 13 residues. V was shortened by 0 bases and J by 15 bases, with 15 bases between the two germline ends. Germline values: CDR1 LGHNA, CDR2 YNFKEQ. CDR3 amino acids: CASSQEKDFRLFF. DNA of the CDR3: TGTGCCAGCAGCCAAGAAAAGGACTTCCGGTTGTTCTTC.

The rearrangement joins TRBV28 to TRBJ2-2; a possible D gene is TRBD1 (6 bases). V lost 4 bases to trimming and J lost 0 bases, with 6 bases between them. The germline V gene encodes CDR1 MDHEN and CDR2 SYDVKM. CDR3 length: 14 residues. The CDR3 DNA sequence: TGTGCCAGCAGTTGGGGGCCGAACACCGGGGAGCTGTTTTTT. This translates into CASSWGPNTGELFF.

V and J are TRBV5-4 and TRBJ2-4, with 9 bases aligning to TRBD1. The junction had 12 bases not matched to a gene; V was cut back by 1 base and J by 1 base. Per the germline V gene, CDR1 is SGHNT and CDR2 is YYREEE (reference sequence). The CDR3 loop spans 19 amino acids. CDR3 bases: TGTGCCAGCAGCTTGAGAGGACAGGGGAAGAACTCGGCCAAAAACATTCAGTACTTC. It yields the protein CASSLRGQGKNSAKNIQYF.

The CDR3 protein is CASKAGSYNEQFF. The CDR3 DNA reads TGCGCCAGCAAGGCAGGGTCTTACAATGAGCAGTTCTTC. The rearrangement links TRBV5-1 to TRBJ2-1; TRBD1 is a possible D gene (5 bases). V lost 6 bases and J lost 4, with 11 bases in between. Germline loops: CDR1 SGHRS, CDR2 YFSETQ. This CDR3 is 13 amino acids long. The entire variable domain, with the rest obtained from reference TRBV5-1 and TRBJ2-1, is as follows: KAGVTQTPRYLIKTRGQQVTLSCSPISGHRSVSWYQQTPGQGLQFLFEYFSETQRNKGNFPGRFSGRQFSNSRSEMNVSTLELGDSALYLCASKAGSYNEQFFGPGTRLTVL.

The chain uses TRBV5-1 and TRBJ2-7, with D perhaps matching TRBD1 (7 bases). Trimming took off 4 bases at V and 4 bases at J, with 18 bases between the two ends. The CDR3 totals 15 residues. CDR1 is SGHRS, CDR2 YFSETQ, per germline. CDR3 protein: CASSITRTGGYEQYF. DNA of the CDR3: TGCGCCAGCAGCATAACTCGGACAGGAGGGTACGAGCAGTACTTC.